This paragraph covers one T cell receptor beta chain sequence. This sample is drawn from a study of PD-L1 blockade in urothelial cancer. Study as a whole: Patients had undergone 0 to 3 prior chemotherapy regimens. Counts from blood samples showed a median of 141,255 T cells.

Germline V lookup: CDR1 SNHLY, CDR2 FYNNEI. The CDR3 runs to 15 residues. V gave up 2 bases and J gave up 8 bases; unmatched junction bases: 8. The method was immunoSEQ multiplex PCR; TCRdb's version includes in-frame clones alone and lacks a portion of them. The sample consists of about 24,000 clones, approximately 81% of them appearing once. Peripheral blood mononuclear cells were collected from every patient before and during treatment, yielding between 1 and 8 samples per patient. The rearrangement joins TRBV2 to TRBJ2-3; TRBD2 matches 9 bases. The TCR comes from a man between 70 and 80 years old with urothelial cancer. Sequencing was performed on PBMCs, taken around atezolizumab (anti-PD-L1) treatment. CDR3 DNA sequence: TGTGCCAGCAGTGAAAAGGCACTAGCGGGCCTTACGCAGTATTTT. Translation: CASSEKALAGLTQYF.